This note documents a single T cell receptor (beta chain) sequence. Its target is not known. Per individual sample, some 10^5 TCR templates were assayed. The data were produced by immunoSEQ multiplex PCR, yet TCRdb's version contains in-frame clones alone and is incomplete. Of 90,000 to 120,000 clones listed, about 93% are singletons. The source of the sample is a study of siplizumab effects on memory and regulatory T cells. The junction had 4 bases not matched to a gene; V was cut back by 6 bases and J by 3 bases. The CDR3 consists of 14 residues. CDR1 and CDR2 (germline): SGHTA, FQGTGA. Findings and caveats of the study: Confirmatory evidence of suppressive function in proliferating siplizumab-culture Tregs was not obtained. Alloreactive sequences tracing back to unstimulated CD4+ memory cells were significantly reduced by siplizumab.

The gene calls are TRBV7-3 and TRBJ2-2, with 7 bases lining up with TRBD2. The source of this sequence is a human donor in good health. The specimen was Tregs sorted from blood. CDR3 protein: CASRGAGDTGELFF. In DNA, the CDR3 is TGTGCCAGCAGAGGGGCGGGGGACACCGGGGAGCTGTTTTTT.